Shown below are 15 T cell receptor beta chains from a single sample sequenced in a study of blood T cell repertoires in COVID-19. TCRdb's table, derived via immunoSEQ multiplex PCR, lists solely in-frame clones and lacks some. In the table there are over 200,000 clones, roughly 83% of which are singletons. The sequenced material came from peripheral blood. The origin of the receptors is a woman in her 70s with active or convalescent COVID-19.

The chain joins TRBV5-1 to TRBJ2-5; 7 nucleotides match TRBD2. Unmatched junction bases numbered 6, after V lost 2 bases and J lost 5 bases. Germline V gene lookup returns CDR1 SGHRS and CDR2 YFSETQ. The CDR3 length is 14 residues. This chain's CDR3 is CASSFGRGAETQYF. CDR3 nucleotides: TGCGCCAGCAGCTTTGGGAGGGGAGCCGAGACCCAGTACTTC.

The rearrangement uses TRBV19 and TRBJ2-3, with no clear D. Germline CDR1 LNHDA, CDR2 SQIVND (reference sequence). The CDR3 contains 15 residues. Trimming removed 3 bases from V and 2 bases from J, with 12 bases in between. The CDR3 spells CASSITGPDTDTQYF. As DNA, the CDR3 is TGTGCCAGTAGTATCACGGGTCCAGACACAGATACGCAGTATTTT.

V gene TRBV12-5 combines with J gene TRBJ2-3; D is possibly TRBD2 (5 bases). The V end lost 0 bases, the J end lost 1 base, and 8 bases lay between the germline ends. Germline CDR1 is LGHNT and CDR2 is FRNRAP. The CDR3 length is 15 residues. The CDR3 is CASGLVMGGTDTQYF. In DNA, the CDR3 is TGTGCTAGTGGTTTGGTTATGGGAGGCACAGATACGCAGTATTTT.

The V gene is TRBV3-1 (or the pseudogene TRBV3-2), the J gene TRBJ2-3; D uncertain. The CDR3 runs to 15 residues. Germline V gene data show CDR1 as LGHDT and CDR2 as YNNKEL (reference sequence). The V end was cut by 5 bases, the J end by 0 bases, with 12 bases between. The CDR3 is CASSYGGPSTDTQYF. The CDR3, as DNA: TGTGCCAGCAGCTACGGTGGGCCGAGCACAGATACGCAGTATTTT.

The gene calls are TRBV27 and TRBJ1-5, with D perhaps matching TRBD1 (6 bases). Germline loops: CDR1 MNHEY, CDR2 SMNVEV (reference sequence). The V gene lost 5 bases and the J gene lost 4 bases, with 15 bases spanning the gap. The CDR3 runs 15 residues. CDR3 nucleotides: TGTGCCAGCAGTCCGTCGGACAGAGTAAATCAGCCCCAGCATTTT. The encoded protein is CASSPSDRVNQPQHF.

CDR3 DNA: TGTGCCAGCAGCTTACAAGTCACAGGGGGCAATGGCTACACCTTC. Protein sequence: CASSLQVTGGNGYTF. J is TRBJ1-2 and V is TRBV7-2, with TRBD1 matching 9 bases. The CDR3 extends over 15 amino acids. V lost 2 bases and J lost 6; bases outside the gene matches: 7. Germline values: CDR1 SGHTA, CDR2 FQGNSA.

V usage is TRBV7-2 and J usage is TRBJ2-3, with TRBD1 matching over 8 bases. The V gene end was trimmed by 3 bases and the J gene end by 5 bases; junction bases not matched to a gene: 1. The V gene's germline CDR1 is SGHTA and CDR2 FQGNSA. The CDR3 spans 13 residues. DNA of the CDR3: TGTGCCAGCAGCTTGGACAGGGAAGATACGCAGTATTTT. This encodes CASSLDREDTQYF. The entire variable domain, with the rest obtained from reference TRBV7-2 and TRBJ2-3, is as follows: GAGVSQSPSNKVTEKGKDVELRCDPISGHTALYWYRQSLGQGLEFLIYFQGNSAPDKSGLPSDRFSAERTGGSVSTLTIQRTQQEDSAVYLCASSLDREDTQYFGPGTRLTVL.

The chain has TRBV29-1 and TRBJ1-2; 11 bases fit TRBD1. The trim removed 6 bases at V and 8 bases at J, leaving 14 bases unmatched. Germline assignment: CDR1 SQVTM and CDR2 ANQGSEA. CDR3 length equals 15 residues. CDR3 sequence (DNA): TGCAGCGTGAAGAGACCGGGACAGGGGGTGGGAGGCTACACCTTC. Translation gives CSVKRPGQGVGGYTF.

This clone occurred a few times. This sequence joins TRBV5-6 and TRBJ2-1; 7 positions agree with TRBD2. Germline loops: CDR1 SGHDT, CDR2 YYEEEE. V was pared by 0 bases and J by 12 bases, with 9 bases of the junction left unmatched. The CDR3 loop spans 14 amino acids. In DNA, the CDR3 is TGTGCCAGCAGCTTGGGGCTAGCGGACCCCCGGCAGTTCTTC. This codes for CASSLGLADPRQFF.

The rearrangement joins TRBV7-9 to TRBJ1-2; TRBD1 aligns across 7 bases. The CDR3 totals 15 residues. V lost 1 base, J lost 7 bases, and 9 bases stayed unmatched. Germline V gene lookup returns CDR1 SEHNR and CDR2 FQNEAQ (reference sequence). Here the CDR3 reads CASSLDTGVGSGYTF. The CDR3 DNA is TGTGCCAGCAGCTTAGACACAGGGGTTGGGAGTGGCTACACCTTC.

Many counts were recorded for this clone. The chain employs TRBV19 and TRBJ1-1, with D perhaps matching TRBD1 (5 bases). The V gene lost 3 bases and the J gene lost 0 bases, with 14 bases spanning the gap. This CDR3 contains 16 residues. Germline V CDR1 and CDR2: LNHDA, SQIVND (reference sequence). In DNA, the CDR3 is TGTGCCAGTAGTATCGGGGTCGGGGGATTGAACACTGAAGCTTTCTTT. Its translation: CASSIGVGGLNTEAFF.

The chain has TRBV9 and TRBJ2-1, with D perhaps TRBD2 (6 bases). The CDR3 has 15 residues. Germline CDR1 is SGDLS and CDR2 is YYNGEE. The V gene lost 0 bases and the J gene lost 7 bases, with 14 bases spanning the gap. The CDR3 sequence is CASSVARERVNEQFF. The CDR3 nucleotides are TGTGCCAGCAGCGTAGCACGGGAGAGGGTGAATGAGCAGTTCTTC.

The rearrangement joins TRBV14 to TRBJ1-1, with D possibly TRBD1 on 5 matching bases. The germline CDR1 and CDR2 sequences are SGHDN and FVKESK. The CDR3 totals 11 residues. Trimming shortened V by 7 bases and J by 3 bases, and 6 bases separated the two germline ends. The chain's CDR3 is CASIGDTEAFF. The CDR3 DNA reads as TGTGCCAGCATAGGGGACACTGAAGCTTTCTTT.

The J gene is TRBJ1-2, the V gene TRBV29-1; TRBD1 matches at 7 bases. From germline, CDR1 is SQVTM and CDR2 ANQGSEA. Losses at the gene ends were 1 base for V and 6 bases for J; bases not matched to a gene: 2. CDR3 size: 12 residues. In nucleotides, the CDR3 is TGCAGCGTTGAAGGACAGGGTCATGGCTACACCTTC. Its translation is CSVEGQGHGYTF.

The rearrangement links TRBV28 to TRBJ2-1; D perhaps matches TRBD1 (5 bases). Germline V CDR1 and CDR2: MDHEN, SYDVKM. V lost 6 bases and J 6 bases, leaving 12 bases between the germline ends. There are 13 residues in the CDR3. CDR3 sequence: CASSQDKSNEQFF. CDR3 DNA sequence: TGTGCCAGCAGCCAGGACAAGTCCAATGAGCAGTTCTTC.